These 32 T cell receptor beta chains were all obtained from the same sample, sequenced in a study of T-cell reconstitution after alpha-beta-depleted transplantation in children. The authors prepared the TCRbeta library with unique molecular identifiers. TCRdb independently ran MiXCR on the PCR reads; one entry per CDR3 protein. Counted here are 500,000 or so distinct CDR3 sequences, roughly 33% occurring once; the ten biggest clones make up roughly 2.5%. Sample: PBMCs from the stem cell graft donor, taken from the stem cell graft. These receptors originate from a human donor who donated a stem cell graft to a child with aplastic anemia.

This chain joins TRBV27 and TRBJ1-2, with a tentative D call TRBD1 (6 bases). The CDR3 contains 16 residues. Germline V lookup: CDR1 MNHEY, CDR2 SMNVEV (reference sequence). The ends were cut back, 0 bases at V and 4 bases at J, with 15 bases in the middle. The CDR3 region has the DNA TGTGCCAGCAGTTTATCCAAAGCCGGGACAAGCTATGGCTACACCTTC. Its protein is CASSLSKAGTSYGYTF.

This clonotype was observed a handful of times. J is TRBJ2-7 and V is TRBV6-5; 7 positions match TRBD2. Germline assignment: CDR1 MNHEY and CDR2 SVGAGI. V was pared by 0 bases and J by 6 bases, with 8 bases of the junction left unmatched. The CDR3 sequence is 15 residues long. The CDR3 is CASSYSKNGRSEQYF. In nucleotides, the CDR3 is TGTGCCAGCAGTTACTCGAAGAACGGGAGGAGCGAGCAGTACTTC.

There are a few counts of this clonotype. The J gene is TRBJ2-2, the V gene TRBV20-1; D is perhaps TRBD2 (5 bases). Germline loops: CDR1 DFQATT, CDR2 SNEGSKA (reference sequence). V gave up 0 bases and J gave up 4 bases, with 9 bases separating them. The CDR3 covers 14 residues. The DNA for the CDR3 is TGCAGTGCTAGAGATTGGGCGGGCACCGGGGAGCTGTTTTTT. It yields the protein CSARDWAGTGELFF.

The DNA of the CDR3 is TGTGCCACCAGTGATGCGACCCAATCTAGCGGGAGGTACAATGAGCAGTTCTTC. Translating gives CATSDATQSSGRYNEQFF. The J gene is TRBJ2-1, the V gene TRBV24-1; 11 nucleotides match TRBD2. CDR1 and CDR2 (germline): KGHDR, SFDVKD. The V segment lost 3 bases and the J segment 4 bases; nucleotides outside the gene matches: 10. The length of the CDR3 is 18 residues.

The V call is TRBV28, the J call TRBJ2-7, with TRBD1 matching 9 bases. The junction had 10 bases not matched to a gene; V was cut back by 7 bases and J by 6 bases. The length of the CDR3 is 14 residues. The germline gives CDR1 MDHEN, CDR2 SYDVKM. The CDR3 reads CASTSPGQGREQYF. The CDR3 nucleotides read TGTGCCAGCACCTCTCCGGGACAGGGCCGCGAGCAGTACTTC.

DNA for the CDR3: TGTGCCAGCAGCTTAGGTCCCATCCAGCCCCAGCATTTT. Residues: CASSLGPIQPQHF. The rearrangement joins TRBV11-2 to TRBJ1-5; D not certain. V lost 1 base and J 7 bases, leaving 8 bases between the germline ends. This CDR3 spans 13 amino acids. Germline V gene sequence: CDR1 SGHAT, CDR2 FQNNGV. Full variable domain (rest looked up from reference TRBV11-2 and TRBJ1-5): EAGVAQSPRYKIIEKRQSVAFWCNPISGHATLYWYQQILGQGPKLLIQFQNNGVVDDSQLPKDRFSAERLKGVDSTLKIQPAKLEDSAVYLCASSLGPIQPQHFGDGTRLSIL.

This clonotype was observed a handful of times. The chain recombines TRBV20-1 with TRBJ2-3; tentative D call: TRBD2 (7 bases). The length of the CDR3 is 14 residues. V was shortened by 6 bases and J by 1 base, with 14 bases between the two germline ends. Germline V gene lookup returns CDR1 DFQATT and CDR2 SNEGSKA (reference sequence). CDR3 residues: CSAPGGPGTDTQYF. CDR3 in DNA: TGCAGTGCCCCCGGGGGGCCGGGCACAGATACGCAGTATTTT.

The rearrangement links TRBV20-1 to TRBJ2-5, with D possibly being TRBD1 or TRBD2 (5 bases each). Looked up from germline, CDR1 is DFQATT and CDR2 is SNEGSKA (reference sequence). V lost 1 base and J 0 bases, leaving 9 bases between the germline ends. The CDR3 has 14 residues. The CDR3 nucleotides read TGCAGTGCTAGAGGGGACCTGAACCAAGAGACCCAGTACTTC. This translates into CSARGDLNQETQYF.

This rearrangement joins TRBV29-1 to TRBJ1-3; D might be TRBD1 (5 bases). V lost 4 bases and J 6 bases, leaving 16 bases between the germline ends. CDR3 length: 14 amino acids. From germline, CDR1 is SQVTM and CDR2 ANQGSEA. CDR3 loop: CSVASRGRENTIYF. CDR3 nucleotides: TGCAGCGTTGCTTCTCGGGGGAGGGAAAACACCATATATTTT.

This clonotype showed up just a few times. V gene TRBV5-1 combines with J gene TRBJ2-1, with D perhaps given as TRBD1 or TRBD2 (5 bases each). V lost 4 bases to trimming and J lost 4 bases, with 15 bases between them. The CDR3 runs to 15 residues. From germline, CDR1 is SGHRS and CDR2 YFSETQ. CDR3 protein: CASSSGGGGYNEQFF. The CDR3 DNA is TGCGCCAGCAGCAGCGGTGGTGGGGGATACAATGAGCAGTTCTTC.

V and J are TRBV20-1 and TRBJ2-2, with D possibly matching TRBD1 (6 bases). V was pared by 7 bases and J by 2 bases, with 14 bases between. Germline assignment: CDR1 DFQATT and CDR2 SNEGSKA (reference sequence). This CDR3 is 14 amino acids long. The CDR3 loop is CSVRGQLNTGELFF. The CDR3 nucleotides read TGCAGTGTACGAGGACAGCTTAACACCGGGGAGCTGTTTTTT.

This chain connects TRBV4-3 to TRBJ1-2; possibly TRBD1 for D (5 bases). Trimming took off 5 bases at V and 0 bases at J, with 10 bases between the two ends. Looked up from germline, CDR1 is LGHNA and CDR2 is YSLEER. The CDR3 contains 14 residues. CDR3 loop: CASSEGASNYGYTF. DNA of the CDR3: TGCGCCAGCAGCGAAGGGGCCTCTAACTATGGCTACACCTTC.

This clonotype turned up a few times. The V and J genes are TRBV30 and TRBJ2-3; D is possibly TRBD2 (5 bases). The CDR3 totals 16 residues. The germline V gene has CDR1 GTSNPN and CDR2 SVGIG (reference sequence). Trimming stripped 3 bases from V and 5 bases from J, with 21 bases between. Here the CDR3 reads CAWSDKRATWQDTQYF. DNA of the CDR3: TGTGCCTGGAGCGACAAGAGGGCTACCTGGCAAGATACGCAGTATTTT.

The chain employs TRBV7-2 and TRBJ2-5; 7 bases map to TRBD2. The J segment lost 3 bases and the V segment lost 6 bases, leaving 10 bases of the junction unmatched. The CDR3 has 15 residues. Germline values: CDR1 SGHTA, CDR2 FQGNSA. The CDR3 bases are TGTGCCAGCAGTAGATGGGAGGGCGTGGAAGAGACCCAGTACTTC. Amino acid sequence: CASSRWEGVEETQYF.

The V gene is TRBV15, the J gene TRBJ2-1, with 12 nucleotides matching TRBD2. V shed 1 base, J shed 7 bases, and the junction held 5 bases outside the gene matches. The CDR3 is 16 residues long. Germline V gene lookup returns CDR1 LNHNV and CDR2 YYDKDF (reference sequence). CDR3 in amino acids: CATSRGGTSGWNEQFF. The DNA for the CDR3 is TGTGCCACCAGCAGAGGAGGGACTAGCGGGTGGAATGAGCAGTTCTTC.

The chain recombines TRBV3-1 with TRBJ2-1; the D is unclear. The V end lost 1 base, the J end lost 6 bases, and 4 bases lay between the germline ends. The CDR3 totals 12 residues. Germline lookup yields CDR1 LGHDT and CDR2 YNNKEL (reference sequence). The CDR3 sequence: CASSQARNEQFF. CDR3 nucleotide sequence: TGTGCCAGCAGCCAAGCACGCAATGAGCAGTTCTTC.

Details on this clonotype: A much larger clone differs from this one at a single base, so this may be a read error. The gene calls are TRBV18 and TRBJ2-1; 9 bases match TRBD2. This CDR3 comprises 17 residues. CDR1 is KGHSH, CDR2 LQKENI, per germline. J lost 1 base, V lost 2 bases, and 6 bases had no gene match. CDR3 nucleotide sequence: TGTGCCAGCTCACCAAGGACTAGCGCGACGTCCTACAATGAGCAGTTCTTC. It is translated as CASSPRTSATSYNEQFF.

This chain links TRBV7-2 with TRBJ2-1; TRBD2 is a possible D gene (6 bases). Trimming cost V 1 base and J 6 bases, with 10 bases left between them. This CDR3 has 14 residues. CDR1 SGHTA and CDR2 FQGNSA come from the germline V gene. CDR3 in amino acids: CASSLDGSSNEQFF. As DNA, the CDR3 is TGTGCCAGCAGCTTAGACGGGAGTTCCAATGAGCAGTTCTTC.

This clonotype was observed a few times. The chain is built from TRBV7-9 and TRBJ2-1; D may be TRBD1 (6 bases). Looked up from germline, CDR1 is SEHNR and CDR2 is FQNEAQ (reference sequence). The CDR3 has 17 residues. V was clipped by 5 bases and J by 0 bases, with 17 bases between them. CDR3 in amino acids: CASSPPRGSSSYNEQFF. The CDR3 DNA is TGTGCCAGCAGCCCCCCCAGGGGAAGTAGCTCCTACAATGAGCAGTTCTTC.

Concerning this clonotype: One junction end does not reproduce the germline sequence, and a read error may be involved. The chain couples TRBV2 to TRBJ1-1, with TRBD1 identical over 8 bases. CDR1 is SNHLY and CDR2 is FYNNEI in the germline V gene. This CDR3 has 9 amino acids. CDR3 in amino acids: CASGKTGDF. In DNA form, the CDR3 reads TGTGCCAGCGGGAAGACAGGGGACTTT.

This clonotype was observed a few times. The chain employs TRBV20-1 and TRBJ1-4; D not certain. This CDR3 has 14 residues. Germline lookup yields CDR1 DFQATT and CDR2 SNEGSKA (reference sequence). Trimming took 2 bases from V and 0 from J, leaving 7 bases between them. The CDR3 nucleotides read TGCAGTGCTAGAATGGGGACAACTAATGAAAAACTGTTTTTT. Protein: CSARMGTTNEKLFF.

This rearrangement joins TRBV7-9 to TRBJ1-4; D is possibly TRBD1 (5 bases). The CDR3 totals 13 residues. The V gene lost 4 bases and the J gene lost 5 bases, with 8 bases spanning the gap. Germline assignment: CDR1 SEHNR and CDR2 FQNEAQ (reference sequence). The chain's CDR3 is CASSWGPNEKLFF. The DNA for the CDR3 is TGTGCCAGCAGCTGGGGCCCGAATGAAAAACTGTTTTTT.

The CDR3 sequence: CASSPDLGQPEQYF. The CDR3 region has the DNA TGTGCCAGCTCACCCGATCTGGGACAGCCAGAGCAGTACTTC. This chain links TRBV18 with TRBJ2-7, with 7 bases aligning to TRBD1. This CDR3 has 14 residues. V shed 3 bases and J 7 bases; nucleotides not matched to a gene: 9. The V gene's germline CDR1 is KGHSH and CDR2 LQKENI.

The CDR3 nucleotides are TGCAGTGCTAGAGAGGACGGGGGAGACTATGGCTACACCTTC. It encodes CSAREDGGDYGYTF. V gene TRBV20-1 combines with J gene TRBJ1-2, with a weak D call TRBD1 (5 bases). The CDR3 consists of 14 residues. Germline CDR1 is DFQATT and CDR2 is SNEGSKA (reference sequence). Trimming shortened V by 0 bases and J by 3 bases, and 11 bases separated the two germline ends.

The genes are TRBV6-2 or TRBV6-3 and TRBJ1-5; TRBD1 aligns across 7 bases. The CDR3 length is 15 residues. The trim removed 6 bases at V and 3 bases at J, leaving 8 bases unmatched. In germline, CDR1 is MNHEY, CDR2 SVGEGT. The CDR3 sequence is CASSLTGVSNQPQHF. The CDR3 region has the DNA TGTGCCAGCAGCCTCACAGGGGTCTCCAATCAGCCCCAGCATTTT.

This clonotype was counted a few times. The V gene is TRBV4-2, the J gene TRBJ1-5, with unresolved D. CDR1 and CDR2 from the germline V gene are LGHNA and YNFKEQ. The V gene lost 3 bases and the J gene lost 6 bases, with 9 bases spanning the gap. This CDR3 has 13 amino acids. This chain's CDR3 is CASSQGMSQPQHF. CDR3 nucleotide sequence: TGTGCCAGCAGCCAGGGGATGAGTCAGCCCCAGCATTTT.

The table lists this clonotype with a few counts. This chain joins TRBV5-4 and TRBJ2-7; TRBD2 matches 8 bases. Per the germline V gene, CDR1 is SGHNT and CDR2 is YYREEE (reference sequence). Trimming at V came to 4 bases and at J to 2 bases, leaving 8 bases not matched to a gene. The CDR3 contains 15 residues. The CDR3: CASSQLAAVPYEQYF. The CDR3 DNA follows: TGTGCCAGCAGCCAACTAGCGGCCGTCCCCTACGAGCAGTACTTC.

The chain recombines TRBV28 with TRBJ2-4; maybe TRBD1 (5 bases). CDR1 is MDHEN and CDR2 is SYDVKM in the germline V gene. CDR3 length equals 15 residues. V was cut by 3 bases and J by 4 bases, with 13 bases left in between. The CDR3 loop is CASSFPGHRKNIQYF. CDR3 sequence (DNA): TGTGCCAGCAGTTTCCCCGGACACAGAAAAAACATTCAGTACTTC.

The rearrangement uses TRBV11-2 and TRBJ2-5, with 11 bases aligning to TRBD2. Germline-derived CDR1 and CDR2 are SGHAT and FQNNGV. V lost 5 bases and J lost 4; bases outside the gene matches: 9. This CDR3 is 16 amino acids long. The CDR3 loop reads CASSGLAGGRVETQYF. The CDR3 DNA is TGTGCCAGCAGCGGTCTAGCGGGAGGCCGGGTAGAGACCCAGTACTTC.

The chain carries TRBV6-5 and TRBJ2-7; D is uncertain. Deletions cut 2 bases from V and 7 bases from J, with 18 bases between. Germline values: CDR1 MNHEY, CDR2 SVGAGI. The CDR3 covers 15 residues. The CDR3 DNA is TGTGCCAGCAGTTACAGTGGCGGCCGTACGTTGGAGCAGTACTTC. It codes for CASSYSGGRTLEQYF.

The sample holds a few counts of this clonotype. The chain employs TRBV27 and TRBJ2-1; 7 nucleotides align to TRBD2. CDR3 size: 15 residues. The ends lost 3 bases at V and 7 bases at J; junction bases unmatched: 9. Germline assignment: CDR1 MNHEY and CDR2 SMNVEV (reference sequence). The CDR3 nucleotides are TGTGCCAGCAGTTTCAGGTTGAATAGCGGGAATGAGCAGTTCTTC. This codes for CASSFRLNSGNEQFF.

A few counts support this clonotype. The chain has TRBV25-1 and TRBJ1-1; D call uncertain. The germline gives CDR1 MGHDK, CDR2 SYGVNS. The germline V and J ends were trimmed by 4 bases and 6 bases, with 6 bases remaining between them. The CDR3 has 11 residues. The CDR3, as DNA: TGTGCCAGCAGTGTCGGACCTGAAGCTTTCTTT. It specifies CASSVGPEAFF.